The present T cell receptor (beta chain) was sequenced within a study of T cells in Graves' hyperthyroidism and ophthalmopathy. TCR beta CDR3 sequences were amplified from RNA transcripts. An initial round of RT-PCR targeting the TCR CDR3 relied on the HTBI primer set. TCRdb used MiXCR to reprocess the multiplex PCR reads, holding one entry per CDR3 protein. The repertoire has roughly 500,000 distinct CDR3 sequences, around 43% of them found once; the top ten carry 44%. Turning to this clonotype: No antigen is known for it.

Each diagnosis was grounded in clinical symptoms, serum thyroxine and TRAb, thyroid ultrasound, and orbital computed tomography. This CDR3 region has 14 residues. In germline, CDR1 is ENHRY, CDR2 SYGVKD. The V end was cut by 4 bases, the J end by 3 bases, with 10 bases between. Study-wide results and limits: Blood samples included most of the expanded thyroid clonotypes exceeding 0.001.

The sample comprised peripheral blood or thyroid tissue (not recorded which). The chain uses TRBV10-3 and TRBJ1-5; D remains unclear. This TCR was sampled from an adult woman with Graves' disease, either hyperthyroidism or ophthalmopathy (not recorded which). The CDR3 coding sequence is TGTGCCATCAGTGCCAAACAAGTCAATCAGCCCCAGCATTTT. Its translation is CAISAKQVNQPQHF.